The rows below give T cell receptor beta chains drawn from one sample of a study of T cells after yellow fever vaccination. TCRdb analysed the 5' RACE reads with MiXCR anew, one entry per CDR3 protein. Among over 35,000 distinct CDR3 sequences listed, 5.5% to 7.5% were seen once. The specimen comprised PBMCs, either bulk or a sorted T-cell subset (CD4+, CD8+, memory, or dextramer-sorted; not recorded which), sampled 45 days after the yellow fever booster vaccination. All receptors come from a man aged 25-45 years who received the YFV17D yellow fever vaccine. Each CDR3 is given with its conserved first and last residue. D genes are given only for firm matches. Rows may omit the clone size; those that give it use once, few, many or a size class.

clone_size: many; d_call: -; j_call: TRBJ2-2; v_call: TRBV12-3/TRBV12-4; cdr3_aa: CASSFSSGELFF; cdr3_nt: TGTGCCAGCAGTTTTTCATCCGGGGAGCTGTTTTTT
clone_size: many; d_call: TRBD2; j_call: TRBJ2-7; v_call: TRBV29-1; cdr3_aa: CSVEGDLAGKVDEQYF; cdr3_nt: TGCAGCGTTGAGGGCGACTTAGCGGGAAAGGTGGACGAGCAGTACTTC
clone_size: many; d_call: TRBD2; j_call: TRBJ2-1; v_call: TRBV6-4; cdr3_aa: CASSRGLAAVNEQFF; cdr3_nt: TGTGCCAGCAGTCGAGGACTAGCGGCCGTCAATGAGCAGTTCTTC
clone_size: many; d_call: -; j_call: TRBJ2-1; v_call: TRBV20-1; cdr3_aa: CSARTDRESFFEQFF; cdr3_nt: TGCAGTGCTAGGACGGACCGGGAGTCCTTCTTTGAGCAGTTCTTC
clone_size: -; d_call: TRBD2; j_call: TRBJ2-7; v_call: TRBV29-1; cdr3_aa: CSVAPLAGGEQYF; cdr3_nt: TGCAGCGTTGCGCCACTAGCGGGAGGGGAGCAGTACTTC
clone_size: -; d_call: TRBD2; j_call: TRBJ2-7; v_call: TRBV6-2/TRBV6-3; cdr3_aa: CASSDGRGYEQYF; cdr3_nt: TGTGCCAGCAGTGACGGGAGGGGATACGAGCAGTACTTC
clone_size: many; d_call: TRBD2; j_call: TRBJ2-2; v_call: TRBV20-1; cdr3_aa: CSARDLVAGVGANTGELFF; cdr3_nt: TGCAGTGCTAGAGATCTGGTAGCGGGAGTAGGGGCTAACACCGGGGAGCTGTTTTTT
clone_size: -; d_call: TRBD2; j_call: TRBJ2-3; v_call: TRBV30; cdr3_aa: CAWSVSGRATDTQYF; cdr3_nt: TGTGCCTGGAGTGTCAGCGGGAGGGCCACAGATACGCAGTATTTT
clone_size: many; d_call: -; j_call: TRBJ2-7; v_call: TRBV5-6; cdr3_aa: CASSNGQRGYEQYF; cdr3_nt: TGTGCCAGCAGCAACGGACAACGCGGGTACGAGCAGTACTTC
clone_size: many; d_call: -; j_call: TRBJ1-5; v_call: TRBV6-2/TRBV6-3; cdr3_aa: CASSYTALSNQPQHF; cdr3_nt: TGTGCCAGCAGTTATACAGCTTTGAGCAATCAGCCCCAGCATTTT
clone_size: -; d_call: TRBD1; j_call: TRBJ1-4; v_call: TRBV20-1; cdr3_aa: CSARSQGTATNEKLFF; cdr3_nt: TGCAGTGCTAGATCACAGGGGACCGCAACTAATGAAAAACTGTTTTTT
clone_size: few; d_call: -; j_call: TRBJ1-1; v_call: TRBV5-1; cdr3_aa: CASSSHWGARNTEAFF; cdr3_nt: TGCGCCAGCAGCTCCCATTGGGGGGCCCGGAACACTGAAGCTTTCTTT
clone_size: many; d_call: -; j_call: TRBJ1-1; v_call: TRBV12-5; cdr3_aa: CASGLVPREAFF; cdr3_nt: TGTGCTAGTGGTTTGGTACCCCGAGAAGCTTTCTTT
clone_size: -; d_call: -; j_call: TRBJ1-3; v_call: TRBV3-1; cdr3_aa: CATRGGGTIYF; cdr3_nt: TGTGCCACCCGGGGCGGCGGCACCATATATTTT
clone_size: many; d_call: TRBD1; j_call: TRBJ1-2; v_call: TRBV7-3; cdr3_aa: CASSADRAVGGYTF; cdr3_nt: TGTGCCAGCAGCGCAGACAGGGCGGTTGGGGGCTACACCTTC
clone_size: many; d_call: -; j_call: TRBJ1-6; v_call: TRBV20-1; cdr3_aa: CSAKDSFNSPLHF; cdr3_nt: TGCAGTGCCAAGGACAGTTTTAATTCACCCCTCCACTTT
clone_size: -; d_call: -; j_call: TRBJ2-1; v_call: TRBV4-2; cdr3_aa: CASSRGGQDNEQFF; cdr3_nt: TGTGCCAGCAGCAGGGGTGGGCAAGACAATGAGCAGTTCTTC
clone_size: many; d_call: -; j_call: TRBJ2-3; v_call: TRBV12-3/TRBV12-4; cdr3_aa: CASSFRWDTQYF; cdr3_nt: TGTGCCAGCAGTTTCCGCTGGGATACGCAGTATTTT
clone_size: few; d_call: -; j_call: TRBJ1-6; v_call: TRBV7-3; cdr3_aa: CASSASGPLHF; cdr3_nt: TGTGCCAGCAGCGCCTCGGGGCCCCTCCACTTT
clone_size: many; d_call: TRBD1; j_call: TRBJ2-5; v_call: TRBV6-2/TRBV6-3; cdr3_aa: CATGPDRVQETQYF; cdr3_nt: TGTGCCACAGGACCGGACAGGGTTCAAGAGACCCAGTACTTC
clone_size: medium-sized; d_call: -; j_call: TRBJ2-7; v_call: TRBV15; cdr3_aa: CATSSERTYEQYF; cdr3_nt: TGTGCCACCAGCAGTGAGCGAACCTACGAGCAGTACTTC
clone_size: many; d_call: -; j_call: TRBJ2-2; v_call: TRBV23-1; cdr3_aa: CASSQSFPASGELFF; cdr3_nt: TGCGCCAGCAGTCAATCGTTCCCAGCTTCCGGGGAGCTGTTTTTT
clone_size: -; d_call: TRBD2; j_call: TRBJ2-1; v_call: TRBV4-3; cdr3_aa: CASSQEGTSWAGEQFF; cdr3_nt: TGCGCCAGCAGCCAGGAGGGGACTAGCTGGGCGGGTGAGCAGTTCTTC
clone_size: many; d_call: -; j_call: TRBJ2-3; v_call: TRBV6-4; cdr3_aa: CASSEGSGETDTQYF; cdr3_nt: TGTGCCAGCAGTGAGGGCTCAGGGGAAACAGATACGCAGTATTTT
clone_size: many; d_call: -; j_call: TRBJ2-5; v_call: TRBV20-1; cdr3_aa: CSARDLRSSQETQYF; cdr3_nt: TGCAGTGCTAGAGATCTAAGGTCCTCCCAAGAGACCCAGTACTTC
clone_size: few; d_call: TRBD1; j_call: TRBJ2-7; v_call: TRBV20-1; cdr3_aa: CSAPRGGTGPYEQYF; cdr3_nt: TGCAGTGCCCCCCGGGGAGGGACAGGGCCGTACGAGCAGTACTTC